Listed below are T cell receptor beta chains from one sample, sequenced in a study of blood T cell repertoires in COVID-19. Profiling relied on immunoSEQ multiplex PCR, and the TCRdb table lists in-frame clones only, not all of them. The data show fewer than 200,000 clones, under 85% seen once. The specimen was peripheral blood. The receptor set was obtained from a man in his sixties who had recovered from COVID-19. Both conserved end residues are trimmed from each CDR3. Size tells how often a clone was seen (once, few, many) or the class of an expanded clone, and some rows leave it out.

- | TRBJ2-5 | TRBV2 | ASSEAGGIETQY
- | TRBJ2-3 | TRBV5-1 | ASSFVESTDTQY
once | TRBJ1-6 | TRBV5-4 | ASSLETGLSPLH
- | TRBJ1-5 | TRBV18 | ASSPQGAGSPQH
- | TRBJ2-7 | TRBV6-5 | ASSQRSSYEQY
- | TRBJ2-7 | TRBV2 | ASDRQGNAYEQY
- | TRBJ1-2 | TRBV7-2 | ASSLASYGYT
- | TRBJ2-5 | TRBV12-5 | ASWTDGALVEAQY
- | TRBJ1-3 | TRBV14 | ASNPAGVGNTIY
- | TRBJ2-2 | TRBV10-3 | AISESIGLNTGELF
- | TRBJ2-2 | TRBV3-1/TRBV3-2 | ASRTTSRGGELF
- | TRBJ1-4 | TRBV18 | ASSRRGTTNEKLF
- | TRBJ2-7 | TRBV2 | ATILKGSYEQY
- | TRBJ2-5 | TRBV6-2/TRBV6-3 | ASSYGRVDYQETQY
- | TRBJ1-2 | TRBV4-2 | ASSQEASDLYGYT
- | TRBJ1-5 | TRBV11-2 | ASSPAGGSQPQH
- | TRBJ1-4 | TRBV7-8 | ASSPPGGGEKLF
- | TRBJ1-1 | TRBV29-1 | SVADRWKEAF
- | TRBJ1-6 | TRBV4-1 | ASSQDADGNSPLH
- | TRBJ1-3 | TRBV2 | ASSEDRLSGNTIY
once | TRBJ2-5 | TRBV27 | ASRLAGVETQY
once | TRBJ1-2 | TRBV2 | ASKLVGGGGYGYT
many | TRBJ2-2 | TRBV3-1/TRBV3-2 | ASSQGSGANTGELF
- | TRBJ2-3 | TRBV25-1 | ASSDRVGSTDTQY
- | TRBJ2-3 | TRBV11-1 | ASSFYGDTQY
- | TRBJ1-2 | TRBV6-5 | ASGRDYGYT
- | TRBJ2-7 | TRBV7-9 | ASSLAGGWMTVAYEQY
- | TRBJ2-5 | TRBV2 | ASRPRVQGGGPQY
- | TRBJ2-2 | TRBV7-3 | ASSLKPTGPANTGELF
- | TRBJ2-7 | TRBV5-4 | ASSLGLTGGEQY
- | TRBJ2-2 | TRBV9 | ASSFIGTGNTGELF